A selection of T cell receptor beta chains follows, all from one sample in a study of CD8+ T cells in alopecia areata. Libraries were prepared by immunoSEQ multiplex PCR; TCRdb keeps only in-frame clonotypes and omits some of them. This sample carries 100,000 to 150,000 clones, roughly 50% of them seen once, and the ten largest clones take roughly a tenth. The sequenced sample was NKG2D-low CD8+ T cells sorted from blood. Source of these receptors: a human donor with alopecia areata. Each CDR3 is given without its conserved first and last residue. D genes are given only for firm matches.

J: TRBJ1-2
V: TRBV19
D: NA
length: 9
CDR3: ASSIGVSYT

J: TRBJ2-5
V: TRBV2
D: NA
length: 11
CDR3: ASSPPGQETQY

J: TRBJ2-5
V: TRBV15
D: NA
length: 11
CDR3: ATSRDRGETQY

J: TRBJ2-3
V: TRBV5-1
D: NA
length: 10
CDR3: ASSLLVDTQY

J: TRBJ2-1
V: TRBV5-6
D: NA
length: 10
CDR3: ASSFGPGEQF

J: TRBJ2-1
V: TRBV7-9
D: NA
length: 9
CDR3: ASGRGNEQF

J: TRBJ1-2
V: TRBV29-1
D: TRBD1
length: 13
CDR3: SVEDGQGANYGYT

J: TRBJ2-1
V: TRBV4-1
D: TRBD2
length: 11
CDR3: ASSQGGGNEQF

J: TRBJ2-5
V: TRBV7-9
D: NA
length: 14
CDR3: ASSPPTSPYQETQY

J: TRBJ2-7
V: TRBV11-2
D: NA
length: 11
CDR3: ASSLEVLYEQY

J: TRBJ2-7
V: TRBV9
D: TRBD1
length: 13
CDR3: ASSGTGPRPREQY

J: TRBJ2-7
V: TRBV2
D: NA
length: 12
CDR3: ASSDGDLSYEQY

J: TRBJ1-2
V: TRBV29-1
D: NA
length: 11
CDR3: SVVGGPNYGYT

J: TRBJ2-3
V: TRBV29-1
D: TRBD1
length: 13
CDR3: SVVGDRAGADTQY

J: TRBJ2-1
V: TRBV29-1
D: NA
length: 12
CDR3: SVPGAFSRDEQF

J: TRBJ1-2
V: TRBV29-1
D: NA
length: 11
CDR3: SAEAGGGDGYT

J: TRBJ2-7
V: TRBV4-1
D: NA
length: 13
CDR3: ASSQEVQGGREQY

J: TRBJ2-2
V: TRBV7-9
D: TRBD1
length: 13
CDR3: ASSLDRALTGELF

J: TRBJ2-3
V: TRBV29-1
D: TRBD2
length: 13
CDR3: SVRDLAGESDTQY

J: TRBJ2-3
V: TRBV4-2
D: NA
length: 9
CDR3: ASSQLDTQY

J: TRBJ1-5
V: TRBV2
D: NA
length: 9
CDR3: ASSDGQPQH

J: TRBJ2-3
V: TRBV7-8
D: NA
length: 10
CDR3: ASSLLEDTQY

J: TRBJ2-1
V: TRBV29-1
D: NA
length: 9
CDR3: SAVGLDEQF

J: TRBJ2-5
V: TRBV29-1
D: NA
length: 9
CDR3: SAQREETQY

J: TRBJ2-1
V: TRBV20-1
D: NA
length: 9
CDR3: SASWGNEQF

J: TRBJ2-7
V: TRBV28
D: TRBD2
length: 11
CDR3: ASGPSGSREQY

J: TRBJ1-1
V: TRBV27
D: NA
length: 11
CDR3: ASRAGSNTEAF

J: TRBJ2-1
V: TRBV4-3
D: TRBD1
length: 13
CDR3: ASSQDRGQGNEQF

J: TRBJ2-7
V: TRBV29-1
D: TRBD2
length: 13
CDR3: SVEWASGIANEQY

J: TRBJ1-2
V: TRBV9
D: NA
length: 10
CDR3: ASSTPTVSYT

J: TRBJ2-2
V: TRBV29-1
D: TRBD2
length: 13
CDR3: SVELAGGPFGELF

J: TRBJ2-1
V: TRBV30
D: NA
length: 10
CDR3: AWGETGHEQF

J: TRBJ2-1
V: TRBV29-1
D: NA
length: 11
CDR3: SVLHDRNNEQF

J: TRBJ2-7
V: TRBV29-1
D: NA
length: 10
CDR3: SVRGISYEQY

J: TRBJ2-5
V: TRBV27
D: TRBD2
length: 12
CDR3: ASSRGLGQETQY

J: TRBJ2-4
V: TRBV29-1
D: NA
length: 11
CDR3: SVEGPAKNIQY

J: TRBJ2-1
V: TRBV29-1
D: NA
length: 10
CDR3: SVVKGTDEQF

J: TRBJ2-7
V: TRBV7-9
D: TRBD1
length: 10
CDR3: ASSLGQVGQY

J: TRBJ2-4
V: TRBV29-1
D: TRBD2
length: 14
CDR3: SVDSLLAGVGNIQY

J: TRBJ2-7
V: TRBV30
D: NA
length: 9
CDR3: AWSVLREQY

J: TRBJ1-1
V: TRBV29-1
D: TRBD1
length: 11
CDR3: SVEGQGRTEAF

J: TRBJ1-1
V: TRBV30
D: NA
length: 13
CDR3: AGLDEGPMNTEAF

J: TRBJ2-5
V: TRBV30
D: NA
length: 10
CDR3: AWEGGRETQY

J: TRBJ2-5
V: TRBV4-1
D: NA
length: 12
CDR3: ASSQGELVETQY

J: TRBJ2-7
V: TRBV7-9
D: NA
length: 11
CDR3: ASSITSTYEQY

J: TRBJ1-1
V: TRBV29-1
D: TRBD1
length: 12
CDR3: SVAGTGGRTEAF

J: TRBJ1-2
V: TRBV15
D: NA
length: 10
CDR3: ATSIRGGGYT

J: TRBJ1-2
V: TRBV25-1
D: NA
length: 11
CDR3: ASMDRGNYGYT

J: TRBJ2-7
V: TRBV29-1
D: NA
length: 13
CDR3: SVMTRDGYSYEQY

J: TRBJ2-5
V: TRBV28
D: TRBD2
length: 16
CDR3: ASSLYHPRGGTKETQY